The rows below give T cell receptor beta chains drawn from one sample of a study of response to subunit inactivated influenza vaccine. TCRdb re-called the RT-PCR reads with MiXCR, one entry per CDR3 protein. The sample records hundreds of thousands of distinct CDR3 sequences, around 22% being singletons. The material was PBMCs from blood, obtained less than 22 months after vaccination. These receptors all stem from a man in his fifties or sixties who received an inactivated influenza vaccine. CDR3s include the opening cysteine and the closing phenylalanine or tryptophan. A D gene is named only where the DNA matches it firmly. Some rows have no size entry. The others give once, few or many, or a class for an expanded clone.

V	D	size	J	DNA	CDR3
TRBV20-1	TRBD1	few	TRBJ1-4	TGCAGTGCTAGAGATCACCACGCCGGACAGGGGACAAATGAAAAACTGTTTTTT	CSARDHHAGQGTNEKLFF
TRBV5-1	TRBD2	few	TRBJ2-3	TGCGCCAGCAGATGGCTAGCGGGAGACAGCACAGATACGCAGTATTTT	CASRWLAGDSTDTQYF
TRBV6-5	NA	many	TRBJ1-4	TGTGCCAGCAGTTATTCCGGGTCGTCTCGGCCTAATGAAAAACTGTTTTTT	CASSYSGSSRPNEKLFF
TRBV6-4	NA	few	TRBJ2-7	TGTGCCAGCAGTGGAAAAGGCGAGCAGTACTTC	CASSGKGEQYF
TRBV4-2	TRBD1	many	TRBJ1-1	TGTGCCAGCAGCCAAGATCTCTGGGGGACAGGGAACACTGAAGCTTTCTTT	CASSQDLWGTGNTEAFF
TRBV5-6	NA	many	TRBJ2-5	TGTGCCAGCAGCTTGGGGCAAGAGACCCAGTACTTC	CASSLGQETQYF
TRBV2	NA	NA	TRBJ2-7	TGTGCCAGCAGTGTTGAGGGACACCAGATTTACGAGCAGTACTTC	CASSVEGHQIYEQYF
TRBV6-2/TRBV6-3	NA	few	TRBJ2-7	TGTGCCAGCAGTTACTCGAGCGTGTGGGGGAACGAGCAGTACTTC	CASSYSSVWGNEQYF
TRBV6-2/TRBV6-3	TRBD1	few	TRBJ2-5	TGTGCCAGCAGCCTCCGGGACAGGCCCCACTTC	CASSLRDRPHF
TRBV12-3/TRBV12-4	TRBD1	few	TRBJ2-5	TGTGCCAGCAGCTCAGCAACTTCGGGACAGGTAGAGACCCAGTACTTC	CASSSATSGQVETQYF
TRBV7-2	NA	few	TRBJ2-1	TGTGCCAGCAGCTTAGGGCTAGTATACAATGAGCAGTTCTTC	CASSLGLVYNEQFF
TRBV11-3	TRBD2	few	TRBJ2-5	TGTGCCAGCAGTTATACTAGCGGGGGATTTCAAGAGACCCAGTACTTC	CASSYTSGGFQETQYF
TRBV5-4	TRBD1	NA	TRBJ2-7	TGTGCCAGCAGCCCTTACCAGGGGGTTACCTACGAGCAGTACTTC	CASSPYQGVTYEQYF
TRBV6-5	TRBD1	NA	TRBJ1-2	TGTGCCAGCCCTCGGGACAGTGACGGCTACACCTTC	CASPRDSDGYTF
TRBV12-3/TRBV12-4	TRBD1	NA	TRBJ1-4	TGTGCCAGCAGTTATCGACAGGGAGAAAAACTGTTTTTT	CASSYRQGEKLFF
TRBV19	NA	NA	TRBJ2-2	TGTGCCAGTACTGTGGGCCCGAACACCGGGGAGCTGTTTTTT	CASTVGPNTGELFF
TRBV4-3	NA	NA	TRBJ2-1	TGCGCCAGCAGCCAGTCCACCCCGACAGAGCAGTTCTTC	CASSQSTPTEQFF
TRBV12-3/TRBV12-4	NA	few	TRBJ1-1	TGTGCCAGCAGACCCACAGGGTTTCCTGAAGCTTTCTTT	CASRPTGFPEAFF
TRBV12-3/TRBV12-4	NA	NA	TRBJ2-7	TGTGCCAGCAGTCCCTTCAGGGGCCCCAGCGAGCAGTACTTC	CASSPFRGPSEQYF
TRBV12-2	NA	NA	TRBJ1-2	TGTGCAAGTCGCTTAGGAATAAGGGAGTGGGCCGGGGGCCAGAACTATTGCTACACCTTC	CASRLGIREWAGGQNYCYTF
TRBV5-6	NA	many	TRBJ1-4	TGTGCCAGCAGCACCACAGGGCTGGATGAAAAACTGTTTTTT	CASSTTGLDEKLFF
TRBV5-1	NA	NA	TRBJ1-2	TGCGCCAGCAGTCCACTCAGTCGGGACTATGGCTACACCTTC	CASSPLSRDYGYTF
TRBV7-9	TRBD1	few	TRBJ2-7	TGTGCCAGCAGCTTAAAAGGGGGCAGTTCCTACGAGCAGTACTTC	CASSLKGGSSYEQYF
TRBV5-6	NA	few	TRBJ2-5	TGTGCCAGCAGCTTGGTGGGCAGGGAAGAGACCCAGTACTTC	CASSLVGREETQYF
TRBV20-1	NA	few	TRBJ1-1	TGCAGTACCCAAAAAAGGGAGATGAACACTGAAGCTTTCTTT	CSTQKREMNTEAFF
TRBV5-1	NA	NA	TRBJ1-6	TGCGCCAGCAGCCCACAGGGTGGCGGTAATTCACCCCTCCACTTT	CASSPQGGGNSPLHF
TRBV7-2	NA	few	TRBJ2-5	TGTGCCAGCAGCGCGACCCCGACCGTGTACCAAGAGACCCAGTACTTC	CASSATPTVYQETQYF
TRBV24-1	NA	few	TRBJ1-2	TGTGCCACCAGTGACCCTGGACAGAGTGAAAACTATGGCTACACCTTC	CATSDPGQSENYGYTF
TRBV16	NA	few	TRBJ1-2	TGTGCCAGCAGCCCCAACAACTATGGCTACACCTTC	CASSPNNYGYTF
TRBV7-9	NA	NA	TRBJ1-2	TGTGCCAGCAGCTTGGGGGGGGAGTACTATGGCTACACCTTC	CASSLGGEYYGYTF
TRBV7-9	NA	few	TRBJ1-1	TGTGCCAGCAGCTTAGAGGCATACGAGACTGAAGCTTTCTTT	CASSLEAYETEAFF
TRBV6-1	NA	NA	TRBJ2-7	TGTGCCAGCGGGCGGGGAGCAGCCTACGAGCAGTACTTC	CASGRGAAYEQYF
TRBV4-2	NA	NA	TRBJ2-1	TGTGCCAGCAGCCAAGAGGGGGTGAGCTCCTACAATGAGCAGTTCTTC	CASSQEGVSSYNEQFF
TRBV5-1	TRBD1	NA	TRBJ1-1	TGCGCCAGCAGCTTTAGCCGGACAGGGGACACTGAAGCTTTCTTT	CASSFSRTGDTEAFF
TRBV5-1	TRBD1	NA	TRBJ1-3	TGCGCCAGCAGCCGGGGGCAGGGGGCGGCTGGAAACACCATATATTTT	CASSRGQGAAGNTIYF
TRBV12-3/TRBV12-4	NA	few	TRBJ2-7	TGTGCCAGCAGTTTAGTTACAGGATCCGAGCAGTACTTC	CASSLVTGSEQYF
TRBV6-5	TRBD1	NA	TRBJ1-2	TGTGCCAGCAGTTACCTGGCAGGGGGCGCCTATGGCTACACCTTC	CASSYLAGGAYGYTF
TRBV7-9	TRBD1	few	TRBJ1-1	TGTGCCAGCAGCTTATTATCCGGGACAGGGGTAAAGCAGGCTTTCTTT	CASSLLSGTGVKQAFF
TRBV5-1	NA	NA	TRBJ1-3	TGCGCCAGCAGCTTGGCCGGGATCCGCTCTGGAAACACCATATATTTT	CASSLAGIRSGNTIYF
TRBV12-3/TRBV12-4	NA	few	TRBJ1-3	TGTGCCAGCAGTTTATTGGCCCCCTGGGAGTCTGGAAACACCATATATTTT	CASSLLAPWESGNTIYF
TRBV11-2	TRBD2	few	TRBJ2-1	TGTGCCAGCAGCTTTAGAGTAGCGGGGGCTCCATACAATGAGCAGTTCTTC	CASSFRVAGAPYNEQFF
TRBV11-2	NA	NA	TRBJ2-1	TGTGCCAGCAGCCGCCGGTCCCATAGGGAGCAGTTCTTC	CASSRRSHREQFF